Reported below is one TCR beta chain. Its specificity is unknown. The method was immunoSEQ multiplex PCR; TCRdb's version includes in-frame clones alone and lacks a portion of them. The data contain tens of thousands of clones, about 87% of them singletons. Ipilimumab-mediated CTLA-4 blockade plus focal radiation was given to patients having chemo-refractory metastatic non-small-cell lung cancer. The data stem from a study of radiotherapy plus CTLA-4 blockade in lung cancer. Across the study: Disease control was achieved by roughly 32% of patients, and objective responses by about 17%.

With V trimmed by 3 bases and J by 10 bases, 10 bases remained unmatched. Germline assignment: CDR1 SGHVS and CDR2 FQNEAQ. CDR3 length: 15 amino acids. Study-wide points: Response, reportedly, was best predicted by interferon-beta along with early blood T cell clone dynamics. Tumor-derived TCR clones expanded in blood after radiotherapy plus ipilimumab.

The sequence was collected from a human donor with non-small cell lung cancer that progressed on radiotherapy plus ipilimumab. The chain uses TRBV7-8 and TRBJ2-1, with 9 bases that match TRBD2. The source material was peripheral blood, sampled from a patient treated with radiotherapy plus ipilimumab. CDR3 amino acids: CASSLRTSAGGEQFF. In DNA, the CDR3 is TGTGCCAGCAGCTTGCGGACTAGCGCGGGAGGGGAGCAGTTCTTC.